This T cell receptor (beta chain) comes out of a study of cytomegalovirus exposure and HLA in healthy donors. PCR was performed using 60 Vbeta and 13 Jbeta primers. Data came from immunoSEQ multiplex PCR; TCRdb stores just in-frame clones and leaves some out. Here the sample spans under 200,000 clones, approximately 77% being singletons. General study points: After further analysis at a later stage, 16,951 TCR beta sequences were associated with HLA alleles at 0.05 false discovery rate. The authors confirmed in vitro that a few CMV-associated chains were specific for CMV antigens. Previous analysis showed most TCR beta V segments were productive about 87% or about 30% of the time.

As regards this clone: What it binds is unknown.

The CDR3 runs 14 residues. The trim removed 4 bases at V and 4 bases at J, leaving 2 bases unmatched. Germline-derived CDR1 and CDR2 are MRHNA and SNTAGT. This receptor was identified in a male donor in good health and CMV-seropositive. The chain uses TRBV6-4 and TRBJ2-3; 10 nucleotides line up with TRBD1. Sequencing was performed on PBMCs. CDR3 amino acids: CASSGGTGADTQYF. CDR3 nucleotide sequence: TGTGCCAGCAGTGGTGGGACAGGGGCAGATACGCAGTATTTT.